This TCR beta chain was identified during a study of T cell responses to AZD1222 COVID-19 vaccine. Sequencing was performed with immunoSEQ multiplex PCR; in TCRdb, only in-frame clones are kept and a portion is missing. The sample yields roughly 30,000 clones, about 84% seen once. Germline CDR1 reads SGHTA; CDR2 reads FQGNSA. Between the trimmed V and J ends, which lost 5 bases and 0 bases, there was a span of 23 bases. There are 19 residues in the CDR3. The sequencing here drew on peripheral blood, taken 28 days after the second AZD1222 dose. This clonotype was obtained from an adult who received the AZD1222 COVID-19 vaccine. J is TRBJ2-1 and V is TRBV7-2; either TRBD1 or TRBD2 may supply D (5 bases each). CDR3 sequence (DNA): TGTGCCAGCAGCAAACAAAACCCGGGACGGCGGAGCTCCTACAATGAGCAGTTCTTC. It specifies CASSKQNPGRRSSYNEQFF.